This TCR beta chain is drawn from a study of monozygotic twins with inflammatory bowel disease (dated by TCRdb to between 2019 and 2020). In the study overall: In total, some 30 monozygotic twin pairs made up the full study: 19 Danish pairs, all IBD-discordant, plus nine German pairs, of which four were IBD-concordant and five were IBD-discordant. The search for disease-associated traits relied mainly on comparing IBD patients with their genetically identical healthy co-twins within discordant pairs. Each individual had, on average, about 151 000 unique TCRalpha sequences and 181 000 unique TCRbeta sequences available for analysis.

Library generation was performed with 5' RACE. For each TCR library, roughly 3,600 ng of total RNA was used. For each sample, cDNA synthesis was carried out in eight separate reactions using SMARTScribe reverse transcriptase. During cDNA synthesis, template switching was used to introduce unique molecular identifiers that contained a 6-nucleotide sample barcode. TCRalpha and TCRbeta cDNA was amplified by two nested PCRs of approximately 17 and 9 cycles, with bead purification after each PCR. Before amplification, the cDNA was treated with uracil DNA-glycosylase and purified using the QIAquick PCR purification kit. The second PCR was the step at which Illumina TruSeq-compatible adapters and sample-specific barcodes were added. TapeStation and Qubit were used to check library quality and concentration, and 4 to 6 ng of each library went into the pool. Sequencing of the pooled libraries was done on an Illumina HiSeq2500 single-index Rapid Run using custom sequencing primers and 2 x 100 bp reads. Turning to the authors' computational methods: MiGEC version 1.2.6 was used for UMI-based consensus assembly to correct PCR and sequencing errors. MiXCR version 2.1.1 was used for V(D)J alignment, clonotype assembly and CDR3 extraction. To normalise gene usage, clonotype sharing and MAIT/NKT TCR abundance, the analysis used the top 1000, 10 000 and 20 000 clonotypes per sample. After downsampling to 27 000 UMIs, diversity was calculated as the inverse Simpson index using the vegan R package. Paired Mann-Whitney U tests were applied to discordant twin pairs, with Benjamini-Hochberg correction for multiple testing. One entry per CDR3 protein sequence results from the TCRdb reprocessing of the reads, with DNA left out. The V and J calls follow TCRdb's processing rather than the paper's. The sample table on file contains approximately 300,000 distinct CDR3 sequences. 5.6% of the sample is taken by the ten largest.

From each donor, a roughly 2.5 ml peripheral blood sample was drawn into PAXgene tubes and stored at -80 degrees C. Without any T cell sorting, total RNA was extracted from whole blood using the PAXgene blood miRNA kit on an automated QIAcube. Peripheral blood from monozygotic twin pairs, either concordant or discordant for inflammatory bowel disease, underwent deep TCRalpha and TCRbeta repertoire profiling that used unique molecular barcoding. Smoking habits were recorded for all twin pairs, with individuals classified as current, former or never smokers. The study at large found these results: Repertoire similarity did not differ between concordant and discordant twins, which could be due to limited statistical power. The results gave no support for a single strong signal or clonotype linked to IBD. A decrease in TCRbeta repertoire diversity, as measured by inverse Simpson index, was observed in IBD patients compared with their healthy co-twins. The analysis was unable to tell different T cell subtypes apart. Compared with healthy twins, IBD patients shared fewer clonotypes with other individuals, and the difference was most pronounced in patients with signs of disease activity. Background noise and inter-individual variability may have been introduced into the repertoires by the differing immunosuppressive treatments among patients.

Concerning this clonotype itself: Its antigen specificity is not known.

The germline V gene sets CDR1 to SGDLS and CDR2 to YYNGEE. Its CDR3 holds 15 amino acids, cysteine through phenylalanine. The nucleotide record is missing. This clonotype was obtained from a human donor with ulcerative colitis or Crohn's disease, or a healthy co-twin of an affected twin (not recorded which). The chain uses TRBV9 and TRBJ2-3; there is no DNA to check the TCRdb D call of TRBD2. The material sequenced was blood. The CDR3 reads as follows: CASSPSGLASDTQYF.